These T cell receptor beta chains were read from a single sample in a study of T cell repertoires in cytomegalovirus infection. Antigens of these TCRs are unknown. TCRdb re-analysed the reads in MiXCR, keeping a single row per CDR3 protein. Of approximately 310,000 distinct CDR3 sequences listed, around 25% are singletons. Source: cultured PBMCs, taken from culture after CMV antigen stimulation. These receptors were obtained from a human donor in good health (CMV status not recorded). Some clones in this sample may be carry-over from other donors' samples. Each CDR3 is given with its conserved first and last residue. Clone size is stated in some rows and not others, as once, few, many or a class when expanded.

v_gene	abundance	CDR3aa
TRBV24-1	-	CATSDLVGKSGYTF
TRBV6-2/TRBV6-3	few	CASIHTLAGEDTQYF
TRBV29-1	-	CSVAGGITDTQYF
TRBV7-2	many	CASSTLGGTYNEQFF
TRBV28	many	CASGLGGPNYGYTF
TRBV5-1	few	CASSLDPWDGGSMHNEQFF
TRBV7-2	few	CASSSLSGTTYNEQFF
TRBV6-6	-	CASSYNRLAGGNEQFF
TRBV7-9	-	CASSPTRIGGPYEQYF
TRBV7-9	many	CASSSRDRGWDSPLHF
TRBV7-8	few	CASSPRLAGSIQETQYF
TRBV12-3/TRBV12-4	-	CASCGVPYEQYF
TRBV4-3	few	CASSQTGHDFSGELFF
TRBV6-8	-	CAASMSGNQETQYF
TRBV6-2/TRBV6-3	few	CASKFRGLGDQPQHF
TRBV24-1	few	CATSDSGQGANYGYTF
TRBV12-3/TRBV12-4	few	CASSFFTDTQYF
TRBV4-3	-	CASSQDWLAGLNNEQFF
TRBV7-2	many	CASSREGGPYEQYF
TRBV7-8	-	CASSLRTGYSGANVLTF
TRBV19	few	CASGGLAGGAKRTQYF
TRBV12-3/TRBV12-4	medium-sized	CATEGGKQGRTEAFF
TRBV19	many	CASSTLAGPTEEQYF
TRBV5-1	-	CASTSTGGEETQYF
TRBV7-2	many	CARLGQGAHQRGYTF
TRBV4-2	-	CASRRTGGRLNGPTSGEQFF
TRBV18	-	CASSPRGMEVNTEAFF
TRBV5-8	few	CASSLGLATRSGELFF
TRBV7-6	many	CASSPGLHNEQFF
TRBV19	-	CASSYDSGLNSPLHF
TRBV20-1	few	CSAREGLAAPDTQYF
TRBV7-9	many	CASSFGDRNTEAFF
TRBV6-2/TRBV6-3	many	CASSQSGGLTSEQFF
TRBV24-1	few	CATSGLNTGVSGYTF
TRBV12-3/TRBV12-4	many	CASSLEVAGVTDTQYF
TRBV5-1	-	CASSRDANTGELFF
TRBV7-2	many	CASSGGGSGTNYEQYF
TRBV19	few	CASSAGTLEQYF
TRBV10-3	once	CAISVTKQETQYF
TRBV7-9	few	CASSSEGGAATEAFF
TRBV12-3/TRBV12-4	-	CASSSTTGSGETQYF
TRBV4-1	-	CASSQEQKGTDTQYF
TRBV6-2/TRBV6-3	few	CASIGGRLVGEAFF
TRBV12-3/TRBV12-4	-	CASTQGTYNSPLHF
TRBV6-2/TRBV6-3	-	CATLQGNNSPLHF
TRBV6-6	-	CASSYGGSYTPDTQYF
TRBV7-2	many	CASSLAGAGETQYF
TRBV12-3/TRBV12-4	few	CASRRQLNTEAFF
TRBV20-1	-	CSARDYAGPHNEQFF
TRBV5-6	-	CASSSGFGRLANYGYTF
TRBV9	-	CASSVGNNNEQFF
TRBV23-1	-	CASSHPGGSLWQPQHF
TRBV7-9	-	CASSVGGQGGNQPQHF
TRBV7-2	many	CASSPGPGRETQYF
TRBV7-2	few	CASSGEPIEFQHF